One T cell receptor beta chain is described in this entry. This specimen comes from a study of blood T cell repertoires in COVID-19. This CDR3 region has 17 residues. Per germline, CDR1 LGHDT and CDR2 YNNKEL (reference sequence). Losses at the gene ends were 0 bases for V and 1 base for J; bases not matched to a gene: 1. Profiled with immunoSEQ multiplex PCR; TCRdb holds only in-frame clones, not every one. The table has about 400,000 clones, around 90% seen once. This TCR was recovered from a woman under 30 with acute COVID-19. Sequencing was performed on PBMCs or T cells enriched from blood (not recorded which). This chain links TRBV3-1 (or the pseudogene TRBV3-2) with TRBJ2-1; 12 bases are a match to TRBD2. The CDR3 here is CASSQDLAGGSYNEQFF. The CDR3, as DNA: TGTGCCAGCAGCCAAGATCTAGCGGGGGGGTCCTACAATGAGCAGTTCTTC.